The TCR beta chain under discussion was sequenced for a study of cytomegalovirus exposure and HLA in healthy donors. The PCR had 60 Vbeta and 13 Jbeta primers. Profiled with immunoSEQ multiplex PCR; TCRdb holds only in-frame clones, not every one. Its table records some 70,000 clones. The origin of this receptor is a middle-aged man in good health and CMV-seronegative. The sequenced sample consisted of PBMCs.

The CDR3 sequence is CASSHPRTGSSYEQYF. In DNA, the CDR3 is TGCGCCAGCAGCCATCCCCGGACGGGGTCGTCCTACGAGCAGTACTTC. This sequence joins TRBV4-1 and TRBJ2-5; TRBD2 might be the D (5 bases). The J call is in doubt because the DNA end fits TRBJ2-7 better. The CDR3 spans 16 residues. Germline CDR1 MGHRA, CDR2 YSYEKL.